A selection of T cell receptor beta chains follows, all from one sample in a study of control samples from healthy donors and cancer patients. Measured with immunoSEQ multiplex PCR; TCRdb has only the in-frame clones, and not every one. The sample holds 100,000 to 150,000 clones, approximately 92% seen once. Material: blood. These receptors came from a man aged 40-49 years in good health. CDR3s leave out the opening cysteine and the closing phenylalanine or tryptophan. The order of the fields is V gene, CDR3 protein.

TRBV27	AGPGLGLTDTQY
TRBV18	ASSPGDRGPRGSPLH
TRBV28	ASRWHGELF
TRBV27	ASSLGGIQPQH
TRBV11-3	ASSLGGQETQY
TRBV5-4	ASSGDPSGNTIY
TRBV5-5	ASSLEPAIGNQPQH
TRBV5-1	ASSLEGGEVQY
TRBV9	ASSAGLAATNEQF
TRBV9	ASSVASIKGLAGTTYNEQF
TRBV9	ASSLSGQSLSGGYT
TRBV7-7	ASSLASGGAYNEQF
TRBV23-1	ASSPNRGTPNYGYT
TRBV27	ASSLSGGQDFNYEQY
TRBV2	ASRGADTEAF
TRBV6-1	ASSEARLAGTTDTQY
TRBV2	ASSLSNVKGTEAF
TRBV9	ASSAFLTGRSDTQY
TRBV19	ASRPMAESYGYT
TRBV5-4	ASSLRGVYEQY
TRBV13	ASSSTGDFGTEAF
TRBV18	ASSPIQGAKEKLF
TRBV3-1/TRBV3-2	ASSQVPTSGVLETQY
TRBV18	ASSPRQAGTYEQY
TRBV5-1	ASKDQTGGDGELF
TRBV27	ASSLLIDSVEAF
TRBV19	ASSIPGRGSPLH
TRBV5-1	ASSSLPGYEQY
TRBV10-2	ASSVREGQPQH
TRBV3-1/TRBV3-2	ASSHRSSPLH
TRBV19	ASGPSGGLYNEQF
TRBV9	ASSATSTGLRETQY
TRBV30	AWSVLQGAYEQY
TRBV28	AGKGQGKNTGELF
TRBV15	ATSSWDSTTYEQY
TRBV4-2	ASSHGPTGSTDTQY
TRBV19	ASSPGSNTGELF
TRBV30	ASQGRRDTEAF
TRBV5-1	ASVRDRNTDTQY
TRBV3-1/TRBV3-2	ASRRQSSGQARYEQY
TRBV28	ASKDADFRNEQF
TRBV7-7	ASSSGLGETQY
TRBV10-3	AISELGTGTGELF
TRBV11-2	ASNRREEKLF
TRBV7-8	ASGPWAGGYEQY
TRBV5-1	ASSLLGNGNQPQH
TRBV10-1	ASSGSGELF
TRBV3-1/TRBV3-2	ASSQASIHEQF
TRBV7-2	ASSLADDRRYHEQY
TRBV9	ASSVVGGEQY
TRBV6-5	ASSYSLTARESPLH
TRBV10-3	AISGQAGTGSTDTQY
TRBV10-2	ASSEEPRLAGVQETQY
TRBV6-5	ASSLTGGADGYT
TRBV28	ASSTPGQGKGYT
TRBV6-6	ASSYPGQGGREQY
TRBV7-6	ASSQTGLTSTDTQY
TRBV29-1	SVEIVIQETQY
TRBV15	ATAAVGGLAGDEQF